A selection of T cell receptor beta chains follows, all from one sample in a study of Ad26.COV2.S vaccination and SARS-CoV-2 variants. TCRdb's copy holds only in-frame clones and misses some; the assay was immunoSEQ multiplex PCR. The sample shows a few hundred thousand clones, 75% to 90% of them seen only once. The sample here was peripheral blood, taken in a trial of Ad26.COV2.S vaccine versus placebo. The receptors come from a person between 18 and 59 years old who received the Ad26.COV2.S COVID-19 vaccine or a placebo. Both conserved end residues are part of each CDR3. D genes are given only for firm matches. Where a row states a size, it is once, few, many or the class of an expanded clone; other rows omit it.

clone size	V gene	J gene	D gene	CDR3 protein	CDR3 DNA
.	TRBV9	TRBJ2-1	.	CASSVGGRDLSYNEQFF	TGTGCCAGCAGCGTAGGAGGGCGGGACCTCTCCTACAATGAGCAGTTCTTC
.	TRBV21-1	TRBJ1-1	.	CASSRRGWWNTEAFF	TGTGCCAGCAGCAGAAGGGGTTGGTGGAACACTGAAGCTTTCTTT
.	TRBV6-5	TRBJ2-1	.	CASREYEQFF	TGTGCCAGCAGGGAGTATGAGCAGTTCTTC
few	TRBV19	TRBJ2-2	.	CASSIEPGATGELFF	TGTGCCAGTAGTATAGAACCAGGAGCCACCGGGGAGCTGTTTTTT
few	TRBV18	TRBJ2-6	.	CASSPARTAGLGSGANVLTF	TGTGCCAGCTCACCTGCCAGGACAGCTGGACTAGGGTCTGGGGCCAACGTCCTGACTTTC
.	TRBV12-3/TRBV12-4	TRBJ1-2	TRBD1	CASTTDRGGGYTF	TGTGCCAGCACCACGGACAGGGGCGGCGGCTACACCTTC
.	TRBV28	TRBJ2-3	TRBD1	CASSEGAGRGQTDTQYF	TGTGCCAGCAGTGAGGGGGCAGGAAGGGGGCAAACAGATACGCAGTATTTT
few	TRBV3-1/TRBV3-2	TRBJ2-3	TRBD2	CASSYSGRGADTQYF	TGTGCCAGCAGTTATAGCGGGAGGGGAGCAGATACGCAGTATTTT
.	TRBV30	TRBJ2-3	TRBD2	CAWSPTSVREIDTQYF	TGTGCCTGGAGTCCTACTAGCGTACGGGAGATAGATACGCAGTATTTT
.	TRBV2	TRBJ2-5	.	CASRRWETQYF	TGTGCCAGCAGAAGGTGGGAGACCCAGTACTTC
.	TRBV10-3	TRBJ1-1	.	CATSGVNTEAFF	TGTGCCACAAGCGGAGTGAACACTGAAGCTTTCTTT
.	TRBV19	TRBJ2-2	.	CASSMLSAGELFF	TGTGCCAGTAGTATGCTCTCGGCCGGGGAGCTGTTTTTT
once	TRBV11-3	TRBJ1-2	TRBD1	CASSLAQGFGGYTF	TGTGCCAGCAGCCTCGCACAGGGGTTTGGGGGCTACACCTTC
.	TRBV15	TRBJ1-1	TRBD1	CATSRAGGMNTEAFF	TGTGCCACCAGCAGAGCAGGGGGTATGAACACTGAAGCTTTCTTT
.	TRBV7-8	TRBJ1-1	.	CASSLTAGANTEAFF	TGTGCCAGCAGTCTCACCGCAGGGGCGAACACTGAAGCTTTCTTT
.	TRBV29-1	TRBJ1-1	TRBD1	CSVSNRGGTEAFF	TGCAGCGTTTCTAACAGGGGAGGCACTGAAGCTTTCTTT
.	TRBV10-3	TRBJ2-1	TRBD1	CAISERDSSYNEQFF	TGTGCCATCAGTGAAAGGGACAGCTCCTACAATGAGCAGTTCTTC
few	TRBV19	TRBJ1-5	.	CASSNTRQGPQHF	TGTGCCAGTAGTAATACCCGCCAGGGGCCCCAGCATTTT
.	TRBV7-2	TRBJ1-5	.	CASSSTSSNQPQHF	TGTGCCAGCAGCTCAACAAGTAGCAATCAGCCCCAGCATTTT
.	TRBV5-1	TRBJ2-7	TRBD1	CASSSQDRLEQYF	TGCGCCAGCAGCTCTCAGGACAGGTTGGAGCAGTACTTC
.	TRBV19	TRBJ2-7	TRBD2	CATRLAGGGYEQYF	TGTGCCACCCGTCTAGCGGGAGGAGGCTACGAGCAGTACTTC
once	TRBV28	TRBJ2-4	TRBD2	CASSPLGLAGGLAKNIQYF	TGTGCCAGCAGTCCCCTGGGACTAGCGGGAGGTCTAGCCAAAAACATTCAGTACTTC
.	TRBV7-2	TRBJ2-1	.	CASSLVARREQFF	TGTGCCAGCAGCTTAGTGGCTAGGAGAGAGCAGTTCTTC
.	TRBV19	TRBJ1-5	TRBD1	CASTGTGGRQPQHF	TGTGCCAGTACAGGGACAGGGGGTCGTCAGCCCCAGCATTTT
.	TRBV6-5	TRBJ2-7	TRBD1	CASSGTGLPYEQYF	TGTGCCAGCAGCGGGACAGGGCTCCCCTACGAGCAGTACTTC
.	TRBV6-5	TRBJ1-2	TRBD1	CASTRQGDYGYTF	TGTGCCAGCACCAGACAGGGGGACTATGGCTACACCTTC
.	TRBV28	TRBJ2-1	TRBD1	CASSLGTGASSYNEQFF	TGTGCCAGCAGCCTTGGGACAGGGGCGAGCTCCTACAATGAGCAGTTCTTC
.	TRBV12-3/TRBV12-4	TRBJ1-1	.	CASSTRWGEAFF	TGTGCCAGCAGCACCCGTTGGGGGGAGGCTTTCTTT
.	TRBV29-1	TRBJ1-4	.	CSVGGNEKLFF	TGCAGCGTTGGTGGCAACGAAAAACTGTTTTTT
.	TRBV7-2	TRBJ2-5	TRBD2	CASSSLAGDEGETQYF	TGTGCCAGCAGCTCCCTAGCGGGAGACGAGGGAGAGACCCAGTACTTC
few	TRBV24-1	TRBJ2-1	TRBD1	CATGQGAYNEQFF	TGTGCCACCGGACAGGGGGCTTACAATGAGCAGTTCTTC
.	TRBV11-3	TRBJ2-1	.	CASSLGLAEQFF	TGTGCCAGCAGCTTAGGGCTAGCGGAGCAGTTCTTC
.	TRBV7-3	TRBJ1-2	.	CASSLLGGAVGYTF	TGTGCCAGCAGCTTACTGGGGGGCGCAGTTGGCTACACCTTC
.	TRBV5-1	TRBJ1-4	.	CASSLAATTNEKLFF	TGCGCCAGCAGCTTGGCGGCAACTACAAATGAAAAACTGTTTTTT
.	TRBV7-9	TRBJ2-3	TRBD1	CASSLVQDRTTDTQYF	TGTGCCAGCAGCTTAGTCCAGGACAGGACCACAGATACGCAGTATTTT
.	TRBV5-4	TRBJ2-5	.	CASSSQGTQETQYF	TGTGCCAGCAGCTCGCAGGGGACCCAAGAGACCCAGTACTTC
.	TRBV19	TRBJ1-1	.	CASSRQPNTEAFF	TGTGCCAGTAGTAGACAGCCGAACACTGAAGCTTTCTTT
.	TRBV9	TRBJ2-2	.	CASSPGDRDTGELFF	TGTGCCAGCAGCCCGGGGGACAGAGACACCGGGGAGCTGTTTTTT
.	TRBV12-3/TRBV12-4	TRBJ2-7	.	CASSRETRYEQYF	TGTGCCAGCAGCCGGGAGACTAGATACGAGCAGTACTTC
.	TRBV9	TRBJ2-3	.	CASSVRDGPDTQYF	TGTGCCAGCAGCGTACGGGACGGTCCGGATACGCAGTATTTT
once	TRBV9	TRBJ1-3	TRBD1	CASSVPGTVNSGNTIYF	TGTGCCAGCAGCGTCCCCGGGACAGTGAACTCTGGAAACACCATATATTTT
.	TRBV5-4	TRBJ2-3	TRBD2	CASSLRASGRGDTQYF	TGTGCCAGCAGCTTGCGCGCTAGCGGGAGGGGAGATACGCAGTATTTT
.	TRBV29-1	TRBJ1-2	.	CSVGGQGRGASRSYGYTF	TGCAGCGTTGGGGGCCAAGGCAGGGGCGCTTCGCGAAGCTATGGCTACACCTTC
.	TRBV4-1	TRBJ2-3	TRBD2	CASSQSASGSITDTQYF	TGCGCCAGCAGCCAAAGTGCTAGCGGGAGTATCACAGATACGCAGTATTTT
.	TRBV4-3	TRBJ2-2	.	CASSQTVGGELFF	TGCGCCAGCAGCCAAACTGTGGGCGGGGAGCTGTTTTTT
.	TRBV5-1	TRBJ2-5	TRBD2	CASSPGTSFEETQYF	TGCGCCAGCAGTCCCGGGACTAGCTTTGAAGAGACCCAGTACTTC
.	TRBV6-6	TRBJ2-5	.	CASSPWTVRGTQYF	TGTGCCAGCAGTCCATGGACGGTGCGAGGGACCCAGTACTTC
.	TRBV29-1	TRBJ1-2	TRBD1	CSVATGQWSYGYTF	TGCAGCGTTGCCACGGGACAGTGGAGCTATGGCTACACCTTC
.	TRBV14	TRBJ1-1	.	CASSRTQGTEAFF	TGTGCCAGCAGCCGCACACAGGGAACTGAAGCTTTCTTT
.	TRBV6-5	TRBJ2-7	.	CASSRPGLGTYEQYF	TGTGCCAGCTCTCGGCCGGGACTCGGGACCTACGAGCAGTACTTC
.	TRBV28	TRBJ1-6	.	CASSFLGASNSPLHF	TGTGCCAGCAGTTTTTTGGGAGCGTCTAATTCACCCCTCCACTTT
.	TRBV18	TRBJ2-3	.	CASSLGTQYF	TGTGCCAGCTCATTGGGCACGCAGTATTTT